This record concerns one TCR beta chain sequence. Its target antigen remains unknown. No base quality values were provided; no much bigger clone lies one nucleotide off. This entry is derived from a study of cytomegalovirus exposure and HLA in healthy donors (dated by TCRdb to 2017 to 2019). With regard to the full study: An earlier analysis of 587 of the donors reported 276 Gb of sequence data and 117 million unique TCR beta sequences obtained from around 170 million T cells. Donor age, sex, ethnicity and CMV serostatus were compiled together with the repertoire data. An earlier analysis of several hundred of the donors applied high-throughput TCR beta sequencing to assess whether each TCR beta V gene segment acted as functional or pseudogenic. Besides the first cohort of 500 to 700 subjects, a separate validation cohort made up of roughly 120 different subjects was used. To predict cytomegalovirus infection status, the study combined high-throughput TCR immunosequencing, statistical association of individual TCRs with disease status, and machine learning. The aim of the study was to test whether cataloging public T cell receptors could identify signatures of past pathogen exposure. About 310 gigabases of sequencing data and 80 million or so unique TCR sequences were included in an early release covering 550 to 650 HLA-typed donors. Because of strong linkage in the cohort, a handful of DR-DQ haplotypes were treated as single units for association and clustering. Every discovery cohort repertoire had been produced on one sequencing platform. The genetic ancestry cluster associated with self-reported Caucasian donors included about 81% of the roughly 400 genotyped donors. Both class I and class II loci were covered by HLA typing, at four-digit resolution. A later analysis re-examined previously published TCR beta repertoires from more than 550 donors and added high-resolution HLA genotyping to investigate patterns of TCR occurrence. Across 398 genotyped donors of the cohort, an average of about 240,000 unique TCR beta nucleotide sequences per donor were sequenced, and roughly a sixth of those sequences were non-productive. In the later analysis, no new phenotypic data were used to find candidate immune exposures; instead, reliance was placed on TCR beta sequences and their occurrence across donors. A later genetic analysis used genome-wide SNP genotypes for about 60% of the 666 donors, treating that subset as a discovery cohort. Using immunosequencing, the study profiled T cell repertoires from fewer than 700 subjects and related those repertoires to cytomegalovirus serostatus. The number of typed donors differed by locus: about 629-630 for A, B, C, DRB1 and DQB1; 500 to 550 for DQA1; around 610 for DPA1; and 400 to 480 for DPB1.

The protocol used for the library was the immunoSEQ multiplex PCR assay. For the multiplex PCR, a mixture combining 60 forward primers for TCR Vbeta segments and 13 reverse primers for TCR Jbeta segments was used. The CDR3 region of rearranged TCR beta genes was amplified from genomic DNA by a multiplex PCR assay. The Illumina HiSeq System was used to sequence the amplified TCR beta libraries as 87-base-pair reads. In the original analysis: Across the roughly 600 repertoires, a later analysis counted some 81 million unique TCR beta chains, some 11 million of which were shared by at least two donors. Raw reads were error-corrected and collapsed into unique sequences with a nearest-neighbor algorithm that merged closely related sequences to remove PCR and sequencing errors. V, D and J gene segments were assigned by aligning CDR3 sequences to IMGT reference sequences. For a sequence to be retained, at least a six-nucleotide match to both a V gene segment and a J gene segment was required. Rearrangements were classified as productive when the CDR3 lacked stop codons and remained in frame with V and J, and all other rearrangements were classified as non-productive. CDR3 was defined by IMGT convention, running from the second conserved V-encoded cysteine to the conserved J-encoded phenylalanine. The earlier analysis of approximately 500 of the donors excluded sequences that lacked an unambiguous match to a single V gene segment. An earlier analysis of roughly 590 of the donors called V segments functional above 56.7% productive rearrangements and segregating when the between-donor standard deviation exceeded 5%. A statistical classification framework was built for diagnosing cytomegalovirus status from the catalog of TCR beta chain sequences. In a later analysis, TCR nucleotide sequences were compared against IMGT/GENE-DB human TR gene sequences so that V and J genes could be assigned. The TCRdist pipeline was used in a later analysis to assign CDR3 sequences and most-parsimonious VDJ recombination scenarios. In a later analysis, every TCR beta chain was defined by the combination of its CDR3 amino acid sequence and its V-gene family, and reads without a unique V-gene family were dropped. In a later analysis, 450 to 600 highly shared, low-generation-probability nucleotide sequences were removed to address suspected cross-contamination and a sequencing artifact. For each public chain, a later analysis derived a clonal expansion index from normalized ranks of inferred template counts within each repertoire. In a later analysis, generation probabilities were computed with a VDJ recombination model fitted to out-of-frame rearrangements, and the resulting probabilities were checked against IGoR. Hypergeometric tests were used in a later analysis to score TCR-TCR, TCR-HLA and TCR-CMV co-occurrence, with a repertoire-size bias correction applied to the TCR pairs. In a later analysis, false discovery rates were estimated by permuting HLA or CMV assignments 20 times. In a later analysis, co-occurring TCRs were grouped using DBSCAN, and TCRdist sequence similarity was added for clustering within HLA-allele-positive subsets. For co-occurrence clustering, repertoires with fewer than 30,000 or more than 120,000 public chains were excluded, along with roughly 5 repertoires with anomalous nucleotide sharing. The source is immuneACCESS, and TCRdb retained only in-frame sequences with V and J called. Part of the clones is not carried over; for the studies checked, unresolved V genes explain less than half of this, and the remainder is unexplained. V, J and clone size are taken as reported in that table, and D and trimming were inferred from the DNA itself. This sample lists tens of thousands of clones; 70% to 85% were detected once. The biggest ten clones account for 1.6% of the sample.

The cohort was made up of 500 to 850 healthy bone marrow donors. Cohort members were all nominally healthy when sampled, although unrecorded immune exposures were likely present. The donor tested CMV seronegative, placing the donor among the 352 seronegative members of the cohort. A peripheral blood sample was collected from each donor, and TCR beta sequencing was performed on peripheral blood mononuclear cells. The Qiagen DNeasy Blood Extraction Kit was used to extract genomic DNA from the blood cell samples. Taken from cysteine to phenylalanine, the CDR3 has 15 residues. CDR3 DNA is the only sequence kept; it has 45 bases, read in frame from the first base. The junction shows trimming of 5 bases on V and 3 bases on J, and the gene matches do not reach 2 bases of it. The germline V gene (reference sequence) yields MNHNY for CDR1 and SVGAGI for CDR2. Broad study findings and their caveats: This cohort had only TCR beta chains sequenced, and the lack of alpha or paired-chain data limited which features could be detected. Some IMGT-functional V segments, including TRBV6-2 and TRBV6-3, could not be distinguished by the 87-base-pair reads and were therefore excluded. Immune exposure information for the cohort was limited to CMV serostatus. A total of roughly 160 TCR beta chains were listed by the study as associated with cytomegalovirus. Correlated functional status among segregating V segments might be attributable to linkage disequilibrium, but an unknown experimental factor could not be ruled out. According to a later genetic analysis, donors in an Asian-associated ancestry cluster had fewer N-insertions in productive TCRs than the approximately 630-donor mean. In a later analysis, several top co-occurrence clusters were reported to appear linked to parvovirus B19, influenza, CMV and Epstein-Barr virus. Seventeen rarely observed V segments, including chromosome 9 orphons, were excluded from the earlier analysis of some 590 of the donors because counts were too low. Strong co-occurrence of HLA alleles, especially DR and DQ, made assigning TCR associations to individual alleles difficult. According to a later analysis, most CMV-associated TCR beta chains appeared to be HLA-restricted, and the HLA associations seemed to be driven largely by CMV exposure. In a later analysis, 16,951 TCR beta sequences were associated with specific HLA alleles at a false discovery rate of 0.05. A few of the identified cytomegalovirus-associated TCR beta chains were confirmed in vitro to be specific for cytomegalovirus antigens. It was suggested by the authors that the approach could potentially be generalized to other disease states and immunological phenotypes. Because some donors lacked HLA typing at each locus, the association tests relied only on the typed subset. Most TCR sequences were seen in very few donors, while some public TCRs were found in many individuals. A further reported finding was that TCR beta sequences accurately predicted the HLA-A and HLA-B alleles for most subjects in the first cohort. In a later genetic analysis, a missense DCLRE1C variant was associated with V-gene and J-gene trimming of TCR beta chains, and the association was replicated in an independent cohort. A group of highly shared sequence variants was considered likely to be a technical artifact of the sequencing pipeline. An earlier analysis of approximately 500 of the donors showed that most TCR beta V segments appeared in productive rearrangements either about 90% or about 30% of the time, which broadly matched IMGT annotations. Compared with equally common non-associated chains, HLA-associated TCR beta chains in a later analysis were more clonally expanded and had lower generation probabilities. According to a later analysis, TCR association rates differed among HLA loci, with DRB1 alleles showing the most associated TCRs and HLA-C alleles showing the fewest. The presence/absence analyses assumed that sequencing depth was roughly uniform across donors, and that assumption may not be true. The classifier was reported to diagnose cytomegalovirus status with high specificity and sensitivity in both the original cohort and the validation cohort.

The clonotype originates from a man aged 25 to 40 in good health and CMV-seronegative. The chain joins TRBV6-6 to TRBJ2-3, and TRBD2 matches 13 of the central bases. The source material was PBMCs. Here is the DNA: TGTGCCAGCAGTCAGACTAGCGGGGGGACAGATACGCAGTATTTT. Protein translation: CASSQTSGGTDTQYF.